Listed below are T cell receptor beta chains from one sample, sequenced in a study of CD8+ T cells in alopecia areata. Here immunoSEQ multiplex PCR was the method, and the copy in TCRdb shows in-frame clones only, minus some. The table shows nearly 200,000 clones, with 58% occurring only once. Sequenced material: CD4+ T cells sorted from blood, taken at week 24, from a patient treated with tofacitinib. Source of these receptors: a human donor with alopecia areata. CDR3s include the opening cysteine and the closing phenylalanine or tryptophan. A D gene is named only where the DNA matches it firmly. The size entry is marked missing in some rows and otherwise reads once, few, many or a size class.

d_call: .; v_call: TRBV20-1; j_call: TRBJ1-2; clone_size: once; cdr3_aa: CSAEPTYGYTF; cdr3_nt: TGCAGTGCTGAGCCGACCTATGGCTACACCTTC
d_call: .; v_call: TRBV7-3; j_call: TRBJ2-1; clone_size: few; cdr3_aa: CASSAFRGGSYNEQFF; cdr3_nt: TGTGCCAGCAGCGCCTTCAGGGGGGGCTCCTACAATGAGCAGTTCTTC
d_call: .; v_call: TRBV5-1; j_call: TRBJ2-7; clone_size: .; cdr3_aa: CASSLTGSYEQYF; cdr3_nt: TGCGCCAGCAGCTTGACTGGCTCCTACGAGCAGTACTTC
d_call: TRBD2; v_call: TRBV5-1; j_call: TRBJ2-1; clone_size: .; cdr3_aa: CASRTGTSAYNEQFF; cdr3_nt: TGCGCCAGCAGAACCGGGACTAGCGCATACAATGAGCAGTTCTTC
d_call: TRBD2; v_call: TRBV14; j_call: TRBJ2-1; clone_size: .; cdr3_aa: CASSQGGLAGGGEQFF; cdr3_nt: TGTGCCAGCAGCCAAGGCGGACTAGCGGGAGGGGGTGAGCAGTTCTTC
d_call: .; v_call: TRBV27; j_call: TRBJ2-5; clone_size: once; cdr3_aa: CASSLGGSETQYF; cdr3_nt: TGTGCCAGCAGTTTAGGCGGGTCGGAGACCCAGTACTTC
d_call: TRBD2; v_call: TRBV10-3; j_call: TRBJ2-5; clone_size: .; cdr3_aa: CAISGTSGLQETQYF; cdr3_nt: TGTGCCATCAGTGGGACTAGCGGGCTCCAAGAGACCCAGTACTTC
d_call: .; v_call: TRBV2; j_call: TRBJ2-4; clone_size: .; cdr3_aa: CASSAGDARIQYF; cdr3_nt: TGTGCCAGCAGTGCAGGGGACGCGAGAATTCAGTACTTC
d_call: .; v_call: TRBV2; j_call: TRBJ2-5; clone_size: once; cdr3_aa: CASSEPDQETQYF; cdr3_nt: TGTGCCAGCAGTGAGCCCGACCAAGAGACCCAGTACTTC
d_call: TRBD1; v_call: TRBV4-3; j_call: TRBJ2-7; clone_size: .; cdr3_aa: CASSQNTGGEFYEQYF; cdr3_nt: TGCGCCAGCAGCCAAAATACAGGGGGAGAGTTCTACGAGCAGTACTTC
d_call: TRBD2; v_call: TRBV7-2; j_call: TRBJ2-2; clone_size: .; cdr3_aa: CASNRLAGAGTGELFF; cdr3_nt: TGTGCCAGCAACCGACTAGCGGGAGCGGGGACCGGGGAGCTGTTTTTT
d_call: TRBD1; v_call: TRBV7-3; j_call: TRBJ1-1; clone_size: .; cdr3_aa: CASSLDPAGGGSTEAFF; cdr3_nt: TGTGCCAGCAGCTTAGACCCTGCAGGGGGCGGGAGCACTGAAGCTTTCTTT
d_call: .; v_call: TRBV6-1; j_call: TRBJ2-2; clone_size: .; cdr3_aa: CASTGELTGELFF; cdr3_nt: TGTGCCAGCACAGGGGAACTTACCGGGGAGCTGTTTTTT
d_call: .; v_call: TRBV10-3; j_call: TRBJ1-1; clone_size: .; cdr3_aa: CAISDPDENTEAFF; cdr3_nt: TGTGCCATCAGTGACCCGGATGAGAACACTGAAGCTTTCTTT
d_call: .; v_call: TRBV19; j_call: TRBJ1-5; clone_size: .; cdr3_aa: CASSGANQPQHF; cdr3_nt: TGTGCCAGTTCCGGGGCGAATCAGCCCCAGCATTTT
d_call: .; v_call: TRBV2; j_call: TRBJ2-5; clone_size: .; cdr3_aa: CASKQRVQETQYF; cdr3_nt: TGTGCCAGCAAACAGCGGGTCCAAGAGACCCAGTACTTC
d_call: .; v_call: TRBV7-3; j_call: TRBJ2-5; clone_size: once; cdr3_aa: CASSLTGSVETQYF; cdr3_nt: TGTGCCAGCAGCTTAACAGGGTCGGTGGAGACCCAGTACTTC
d_call: TRBD1; v_call: TRBV5-1; j_call: TRBJ2-2; clone_size: .; cdr3_aa: CASSSDRGHEGTGELFF; cdr3_nt: TGCGCCAGCAGCTCGGACAGGGGACACGAGGGCACCGGGGAGCTGTTTTTT
d_call: .; v_call: TRBV4-1; j_call: TRBJ2-1; clone_size: .; cdr3_aa: CASSPGLYNEQFF; cdr3_nt: TGCGCCAGCAGCCCAGGACTATACAATGAGCAGTTCTTC
d_call: TRBD1; v_call: TRBV25-1; j_call: TRBJ2-5; clone_size: once; cdr3_aa: CASSSGTAETQYF; cdr3_nt: TGTGCCAGCAGTTCCGGGACAGCGGAGACCCAGTACTTC
d_call: .; v_call: TRBV6-6; j_call: TRBJ1-5; clone_size: .; cdr3_aa: CASSRGGHLGNQPQHF; cdr3_nt: TGTGCCAGCAGTCGCGGGGGACATCTTGGCAATCAGCCCCAGCATTTT
d_call: .; v_call: TRBV19; j_call: TRBJ1-2; clone_size: .; cdr3_aa: CASSLTGNYGYTF; cdr3_nt: TGTGCCAGTAGTCTCACAGGGAACTATGGCTACACCTTC
d_call: TRBD1; v_call: TRBV5-5; j_call: TRBJ1-4; clone_size: few; cdr3_aa: CASSLEGTGAEKLFF; cdr3_nt: TGTGCCAGCAGCTTGGAGGGGACAGGGGCTGAAAAACTGTTTTTT
d_call: .; v_call: TRBV6-5; j_call: TRBJ2-3; clone_size: .; cdr3_aa: CASSYERGRTDTQYF; cdr3_nt: TGTGCCAGCAGTTACGAACGGGGGCGCACAGATACGCAGTATTTT
d_call: TRBD2; v_call: TRBV2; j_call: TRBJ2-3; clone_size: .; cdr3_aa: CASNTLAGSDTQYF; cdr3_nt: TGTGCCAGCAATACATTAGCGGGATCGGATACGCAGTATTTT
d_call: .; v_call: TRBV6-5; j_call: TRBJ2-1; clone_size: .; cdr3_aa: CATRTGTYNEQFF; cdr3_nt: TGTGCCACCCGCACTGGGACCTACAATGAGCAGTTCTTC
d_call: .; v_call: TRBV30; j_call: TRBJ2-7; clone_size: .; cdr3_aa: CAWNFEQADEQYF; cdr3_nt: TGTGCCTGGAATTTCGAACAGGCTGACGAGCAGTACTTC
d_call: .; v_call: TRBV4-2; j_call: TRBJ2-1; clone_size: .; cdr3_aa: CASSQADHSQFF; cdr3_nt: TGTGCCAGCAGCCAAGCCGACCATTCTCAGTTCTTC
d_call: .; v_call: TRBV21-1; j_call: TRBJ2-2; clone_size: few; cdr3_aa: CASSKARTGGNTGELFF; cdr3_nt: TGTGCCAGCAGCAAAGCGCGAACGGGGGGCAACACCGGGGAGCTGTTTTTT
d_call: .; v_call: TRBV18; j_call: TRBJ2-5; clone_size: .; cdr3_aa: CASVSGETQYF; cdr3_nt: TGTGCCAGCGTTTCCGGGGAGACCCAGTACTTC
d_call: .; v_call: TRBV25-1; j_call: TRBJ2-1; clone_size: .; cdr3_aa: CASSDPGGADEQFF; cdr3_nt: TGTGCCAGCAGTGACCCGGGCGGGGCTGATGAGCAGTTCTTC
d_call: .; v_call: TRBV27; j_call: TRBJ1-5; clone_size: .; cdr3_aa: CASSLERMGAHYSNQPQHF; cdr3_nt: TGTGCCAGCAGTTTAGAGAGGATGGGAGCACATTATAGCAATCAGCCCCAGCATTTT
d_call: .; v_call: TRBV28; j_call: TRBJ1-2; clone_size: few; cdr3_aa: CASSTEQGYTF; cdr3_nt: TGTGCCAGCAGTACGGAGCAGGGCTACACCTTC
d_call: .; v_call: TRBV2; j_call: TRBJ1-5; clone_size: .; cdr3_aa: CASSDKRDQPQHF; cdr3_nt: TGTGCCAGCAGTGACAAGCGTGATCAGCCCCAGCATTTT
d_call: .; v_call: TRBV4-2; j_call: TRBJ1-6; clone_size: .; cdr3_aa: CASSQVQGTAYSPLHF; cdr3_nt: TGTGCCAGCAGCCAAGTACAGGGTACAGCCTATTCACCCCTCCACTTT